These T cell receptor beta chains were read from a single sample in a study of blood T cell repertoires in COVID-19. Using immunoSEQ multiplex PCR, the repertoire was profiled, and TCRdb retains in-frame clones only, with some absent. The table lists roughly 500,000 clones, 70% to 90% of them singletons. Sequencing was done on a sample of PBMCs or T cells enriched from blood (not recorded which). The receptor source for this set is a woman in her forties who had recovered from COVID-19. Each CDR3 is given with its conserved first and last residue. D genes are given only for firm matches. Expanded clones are given a class, and other clones once, few, many or no size at all.

v_gene	j_gene	d_gene	abundance	CDR3nt	CDR3aa
TRBV19	TRBJ1-2	.	.	TGTGCCAGTAGTAACAAGGGACAATCCGTCTATGGCTACACCTTC	CASSNKGQSVYGYTF
TRBV5-1	TRBJ1-4	TRBD1	.	TGCGCCAGCAGCTTGGCCCTGACAGGGGATGAAAAACTGTTTTTT	CASSLALTGDEKLFF
TRBV6-5	TRBJ1-1	.	.	TGTGCCAGCAGTTGGTCGCGGGCAAACACTGAAGCTTTCTTT	CASSWSRANTEAFF
TRBV19	TRBJ1-5	.	few	TGTGCCGTTCGGGGTTATAGCAATCAGCCCCAGCATTTT	CAVRGYSNQPQHF
TRBV19	TRBJ1-6	.	.	TGTGCCAGTAAAATGCAGGGCGCAAATAATTCACCCCTCCACTTT	CASKMQGANNSPLHF
TRBV6-5	TRBJ1-2	.	.	TGTGCCAGCAGTTATGCGGGGGGCAACTATGGCTACACCTTC	CASSYAGGNYGYTF
TRBV5-1	TRBJ2-1	TRBD1	.	TGCGCCAGCAGCCAAACGACAGGGGGTTACAATGAGCAGTTCTTC	CASSQTTGGYNEQFF
TRBV11-3	TRBJ2-7	TRBD1	once	TGTGCCAGCAGCTCCCGACAGGGCCCCTACGAGCAGTACTTC	CASSSRQGPYEQYF
TRBV19	TRBJ1-6	.	.	TGTGCCAGTAGTACCCTCCGCAGGCTGGATTCACCCCTCCACTTT	CASSTLRRLDSPLHF
TRBV2	TRBJ1-3	TRBD1	.	TGTGCCAGCAGAGGGACAGGGGGCTCTGGAAACACCATATATTTT	CASRGTGGSGNTIYF
TRBV18	TRBJ1-1	.	.	TGTGCCAGCTCTGAGGGGGTCGCTGAAGCTTTCTTT	CASSEGVAEAFF
TRBV30	TRBJ2-7	TRBD2	.	TGTGCCTTGGCCTGGGCGGGAGGCTCCTACGAGCAGTACTTC	CALAWAGGSYEQYF
TRBV12-3/TRBV12-4	TRBJ1-2	.	.	TGTGCCAGCAGTACGACAGGCCTCTATGGCTACACCTTC	CASSTTGLYGYTF
TRBV3-1/TRBV3-2	TRBJ1-1	.	.	TGTGCCAGCAGCCAAGGGCTAGATAACACTGAAGCTTTCTTT	CASSQGLDNTEAFF
TRBV15	TRBJ1-1	.	once	TGTGCCACCAGCAGGCGATCGCAGGGTGTTAAAGTAAACACTGAAGCTTTCTTT	CATSRRSQGVKVNTEAFF
TRBV9	TRBJ2-1	.	.	TGTGCCAGCAGCGTAGTTCTAGATCGACGGGGGAATGAGCAGTTCTTC	CASSVVLDRRGNEQFF
TRBV9	TRBJ1-2	TRBD1	.	TGTGCCAGCAGCGTAGCCAGAGGGGGCGCTGGGTATGGCTACACCTTC	CASSVARGGAGYGYTF
TRBV4-1	TRBJ1-5	TRBD1	.	TGCGCCAGCAGCCAAGAAGGGGGACAGTTGTACCAGCCCCAGCATTTT	CASSQEGGQLYQPQHF
TRBV4-1	TRBJ1-1	.	.	TGCGCCAGCAGCCAAACATCGGGAGATACGGGAATGAACACTGAAGCTTTCTTT	CASSQTSGDTGMNTEAFF
TRBV7-2	TRBJ1-5	.	.	TGTGCCAGCAGCATAGGGACATACACCTCCAATCAGCCCCAGCATTTT	CASSIGTYTSNQPQHF
TRBV13	TRBJ2-4	TRBD2	once	TGTGCCAGCAGCTTAGGGCTAGCGGGAGGGCCCGCCAAAAACATTCAGTACTTC	CASSLGLAGGPAKNIQYF
TRBV18	TRBJ1-1	TRBD1	.	TGTGCCAGCTCACTCACAGGGGGCACTGAAGCTTTCTTT	CASSLTGGTEAFF
TRBV5-1	TRBJ2-5	TRBD2	.	TGCGCCAGCAGCACCGTTGAGGGAGGGCTCGTGACCCAGTACTTC	CASSTVEGGLVTQYF
TRBV11-2	TRBJ2-7	.	.	TGTGCCAGCAGCGTTCGGTGGCGGCAGCAGTACTTC	CASSVRWRQQYF
TRBV18	TRBJ1-1	.	.	TGTGCCAGCTCACCACGGGAGGGCTACACTGAAGCTTTCTTT	CASSPREGYTEAFF
TRBV19	TRBJ2-1	TRBD1	.	TGTGCCAGTAGTATAGGGGGACAGGGGGCTTATGAGCAGTTCTTC	CASSIGGQGAYEQFF
TRBV27	TRBJ1-2	TRBD1	.	TGTGCCAGCAGTTTTACAGGGGGCGAGTATGGCTACACCTTC	CASSFTGGEYGYTF
TRBV6-5	TRBJ2-5	.	.	TGTGCCAGCGATCCGGGGATGGAGACCCAGTACTTC	CASDPGMETQYF
TRBV18	TRBJ1-5	.	.	TGTGCCAGCTCATCCCTAGGGAGGGACGGTCAGCCCCAGCATTTT	CASSSLGRDGQPQHF
TRBV5-6	TRBJ1-1	.	few	TGTGCCAGCAGCTTGGCGGCAGGGGAAGCTTTCTTT	CASSLAAGEAFF
TRBV5-1	TRBJ2-7	.	.	TGCGCCAGCAGTCCCGCCGGGGAGACGTACGAGCAGTACTTC	CASSPAGETYEQYF
TRBV28	TRBJ2-3	TRBD2	.	TGTGCCAGCAGTTTTAGGGCGGGAGTCTTAGATACGCAGTATTTT	CASSFRAGVLDTQYF
TRBV9	TRBJ1-1	.	.	TGTGCCAGCAGCGTAGGAGGGTTCAACACTGAAGCTTTCTTT	CASSVGGFNTEAFF
TRBV29-1	TRBJ1-3	TRBD1	.	TGCAGTGCGGGACAGGGGGCGGCGGGAAACACCATATATTTT	CSAGQGAAGNTIYF
TRBV11-2	TRBJ2-3	.	.	TGTGCCAGCAGCTTAGACACTAGCACAGATACGCAGTATTTT	CASSLDTSTDTQYF
TRBV3-1/TRBV3-2	TRBJ2-1	TRBD2	.	TGTGCCAGCAGCCAAGGTGAGGGAGGGTACAATGAGCAGTTCTTC	CASSQGEGGYNEQFF
TRBV6-1	TRBJ1-1	.	once	TGTGCCAGCAGTGAAAAAGGAAGGTGGGCAGGGGATGAAGCTTTCTTT	CASSEKGRWAGDEAFF
TRBV24-1	TRBJ1-5	TRBD1	.	TGTGCCACCAGTGACCCTGACAGGGGTTATAATCAGCCCCAGCATTTT	CATSDPDRGYNQPQHF
TRBV28	TRBJ1-2	.	.	TGTGCCAGCAGAGTCGCCGTCAGGATAACTAACTATGGCTACACCTTC	CASRVAVRITNYGYTF
TRBV5-4	TRBJ2-1	.	.	TGTGCCAGCAGCTTGTCCGCTCTCGGAGGACAGTCCTTGGAGCAGTTCTTC	CASSLSALGGQSLEQFF
TRBV2	TRBJ2-5	TRBD2	.	TGTGCCAGCAGTGTGGAGCGGGAGTTTGTGGAGACCCAGTACTTC	CASSVEREFVETQYF
TRBV5-4	TRBJ1-2	.	.	TGTGCCAGCAGCCCTTCCGGGTCGATTACCTATGGCTACACCTTC	CASSPSGSITYGYTF
TRBV7-9	TRBJ1-2	.	.	TGTGCCAGCAGCTTAGGGACACCGGAGTTTGGCTACACCTTC	CASSLGTPEFGYTF
TRBV5-1	TRBJ2-1	.	.	TGCGCCAGCAGCCTGATTGTAGGGGACTACAATGAGCAGTTCTTC	CASSLIVGDYNEQFF
TRBV11-2	TRBJ2-5	TRBD2	.	TGTGCCAGCAGCTTAGATAGCCAGCGGGAGGGCCAAGAGACCCAGTACTTC	CASSLDSQREGQETQYF
TRBV6-2/TRBV6-3	TRBJ2-1	TRBD2	.	TGTGCCAGCAGTCCGATAGCGGGAGTGCGGGTTATAGGGCAGTTCTTC	CASSPIAGVRVIGQFF
TRBV7-2	TRBJ2-3	TRBD2	.	TGTGCCAGCAGCTTACGGGGGACTAGCCCTAGCACAGATACGCAGTATTTT	CASSLRGTSPSTDTQYF
TRBV10-2	TRBJ2-7	.	.	TGCGCCAGCAGTTTTAGCGGAACCTACGAGCAGTACTTC	CASSFSGTYEQYF
TRBV7-8	TRBJ2-1	TRBD2	.	TGTGCCAGCAGCCCGGGACTAGCGGGAGGACCGTACAATGAGCAGTTCTTC	CASSPGLAGGPYNEQFF
TRBV7-2	TRBJ1-2	TRBD1	.	TGTGCCAGCAGACCAATGACAGGGATGAGCGCCTATGGCTACACCTTC	CASRPMTGMSAYGYTF
TRBV9	TRBJ2-2	TRBD1	.	TGTGCCAGCAGCGGAAGATCAGGGGGCGCGACCGGGGAGCTGTTTTTT	CASSGRSGGATGELFF
TRBV6-2/TRBV6-3	TRBJ1-3	TRBD1	.	TGTGCCAGCAGTAACCGGACAGGGAGCTCTGGAAACACCATATATTTT	CASSNRTGSSGNTIYF
TRBV7-9	TRBJ1-1	TRBD1	.	TGTGCCAGCAGCTTAGAGTCAGGGGGCTCTGAAGCTTTCTTT	CASSLESGGSEAFF
TRBV6-1	TRBJ2-1	.	.	TGTGCCAGCAGTGCTAGAGCGGGCAAGAGCTCCTACAATGAGCAGTTCTTC	CASSARAGKSSYNEQFF
TRBV18	TRBJ2-1	.	once	TGTGCCAGCTCACCACAGGAGGCGGTCTACAATGAGCAGTTCTTC	CASSPQEAVYNEQFF
TRBV6-2/TRBV6-3	TRBJ2-3	TRBD2	.	TGTGCCAGCAGTGGCACACTAGCGGCAGGGGCGGATACGCAGTATTTT	CASSGTLAAGADTQYF
TRBV5-6	TRBJ1-1	.	.	TGTGCCAGCAAGCTAGGGGCTGAAGCTTTCTTT	CASKLGAEAFF
TRBV12-5	TRBJ1-6	.	.	TGTGCTAGTGGTTTGGTACGGGGGACTTCAGAAAATTCACCCCTCCACTTT	CASGLVRGTSENSPLHF
TRBV4-1	TRBJ1-4	.	.	TGCGCCAGCAGCCAAGGGCAGAATAATGAAAAACTGTTTTTT	CASSQGQNNEKLFF
TRBV6-1	TRBJ2-3	TRBD1	.	TGTGCCAGCAGTGAACGGGACAGGGGCACAGATACGCAGTATTTT	CASSERDRGTDTQYF